This T cell receptor beta chain was found in a study of cytomegalovirus exposure and HLA in healthy donors. As for the study in general: The 120 validation repertoires matched the approximately 700 first-cohort repertoires in platform, a later analysis reported. Study findings and constraints: A later analysis found first-cohort TCR clusters tended to co-occur in the 100 to 150 validation repertoires. Overall, about 160 TCR beta chains were annotated as cytomegalovirus-associated. Among the CMV-associated chains, three were confirmed in vitro as specific for CMV antigens.

Notes on this clone: Its antigen is unidentified.

Clones were read by immunoSEQ multiplex PCR, and TCRdb kept only the in-frame ones, dropping some. The table shows about 130,000 clones, with roughly 89% occurring only once. The source material was PBMCs. The TCR sequence derives from a woman aged 18-35 years in good health and CMV-seropositive.

CDR3 amino acids: CASGQPGQDTDTQYF. In nucleotides, the CDR3 is TGTGCCAGCGGACAACCGGGACAGGACACAGATACGCAGTATTTT. The V call is TRBV2, the J call TRBJ2-3, with 8 bases matching TRBD1. Germline CDR1 and CDR2: SNHLY and FYNNEI. J was trimmed by 2 bases and V by 8 bases; bases with no gene match: 9. The CDR3 contains 15 residues.